The T cell receptor beta chain under discussion was sequenced for a study of T cells in Graves' hyperthyroidism and ophthalmopathy. From germline, CDR1 is KGHSH and CDR2 LQKENI. CDR3 size: 16 residues. With V trimmed by 4 bases and J by 0 bases, 5 bases remained unmatched. Of note for this clonotype: Its specificity is unknown.

Diagnosing involved the use of clinical symptoms, serum thyroxine and TRAb, thyroid ultrasound and orbital computed tomography. First hyperthyroidism diagnosis is when the blood sample was obtained, before any ophthalmopathy symptoms. From more than 8 ml of fresh peripheral blood, PBMCs were isolated. RNA transcripts yielded amplified TCR beta CDR3 regions. First-round RT-PCR of the TCR CDR3 relied on the HTBI primer set. MiXCR, run by TCRdb on the multiplex PCR reads, gives a single entry per CDR3 protein. The sample includes 40,000 or so distinct CDR3 sequences, around half seen only once; the top ten take 6.2%. Study observations and caveats: Most expanded thyroid clonotypes above 0.001 also appeared in blood.

Specimen: blood. This receptor was identified in a woman between 45 and 60 years old with Graves' hyperthyroidism that later progressed to Graves' ophthalmopathy. This chain uses TRBV18 with TRBJ1-1; 10 bases map to TRBD1. CDR3 bases: TGTGCCAGCTCACGAGGGACAGGGGTAATGAACACTGAAGCTTTCTTT. It specifies CASSRGTGVMNTEAFF.